These T cell receptor beta chains were read from a single sample in a study of CD8+CD57+ T cells in acquired aplastic anemia. TCRdb recomputed calls from the reads with MiXCR, one row per CDR3 protein. In the table there are roughly 150,000 distinct CDR3 sequences, 40% to 55% of which are singletons. The source material was sorted CD4+, CD8+, or CD8+CD57+ T cells (not recorded which) from PBMCs. The origin of the receptors is a human donor with aplastic anemia. CDR3s include the opening cysteine and the closing phenylalanine or tryptophan.

V	J	CDR3
TRBV15	TRBJ2-1	CATSRKAGGPRLF
TRBV10-3	TRBJ1-2	CASSPRGHGYAF
TRBV19	TRBJ1-3	CASSIIGVGNTIYF
TRBV24-1	TRBJ2-3	CATSEGASPADTQCF
TRBV9	TRBJ2-1	CASRGGEQFF
TRBV10-3	TRBJ1-2	CAISESDGNYGYTF
TRBV20-1	TRBJ1-2	CSARDRGSGGYTF
TRBV19	TRBJ2-1	CASSIVAGGPRLF
TRBV5-1	TRBJ2-1	CASSLGTSGNEQFF
TRBV20-1	TRBJ1-1	CSARDAGSADTEAFF
TRBV15	TRBJ1-6	CASSQGWENSPLHF
TRBV5-6	TRBJ2-7	CASSDKGQGWLMQYF
TRBV6-5	TRBJ1-6	CASSYGVRPDKSSPLHF
TRBV19	TRBJ2-7	CASSSATLASYEQYF
TRBV9	TRBJ2-5	CASSVDLGETQYF
TRBV7-9	TRBJ2-5	CASSRTGGQETQYF
TRBV10-2	TRBJ1-1	CASSIIQGEYAEAFF
TRBV25-1	TRBJ1-3	CASMFGGPGNTIYF
TRBV9	TRBJ2-3	CASSDYRVDTQYF
TRBV3-1	TRBJ1-2	CASSQETGGIDRYGYTF
TRBV19	TRBJ1-5	CASNIYSNQPQHF
TRBV7-2	TRBJ2-1	CASSIVSSGVYNEQFF
TRBV15	TRBJ1-5	CATSRDQDQPQHF
TRBV11-3	TRBJ1-6	CASSLEPNSPLHF
TRBV10-3	TRBJ2-5	CASGQDGETQYF
TRBV10-3	TRBJ2-5	CAISGEILETQYF
TRBV18	TRBJ1-1	CASSTPGVHAFF
TRBV29-1	TRBJ1-5	CSVSGTGGGQPQHF
TRBV20-1	TRBJ2-3	CSARDWAGSTDTQYF